These 6 T cell receptor beta chains were sequenced from one sample in a study of blood T cells in healthy people across ages. Primers used in a second PCR of about 7 to 12 cycles were a sample-barcoded 5' primer and a J-beta primer mix. TCRdb fed the 5' RACE reads into MiXCR, producing one record per CDR3 protein. The table has about 930,000 distinct CDR3 sequences, just under 30% seen once. The same data also contributed to another study, on T cells of mothers and their children.

Sequenced: blood. The receptors originated from a woman aged 40 to 50 in good health.

This clonotype was counted only a few times. CDR3 region: CASSLKGEAEKLFF. The CDR3, as DNA: TGTGCCAGCAGCTTGAAAGGGGAGGCTGAAAAACTGTTTTTT. The J gene is TRBJ1-4, the V gene TRBV5-4; tentatively, D is TRBD1 (5 bases). Trimming cost V 1 base and J 7 bases, with 11 bases left between them. In germline, CDR1 is SGHNT, CDR2 YYREEE (reference sequence). CDR3 length: 14 amino acids. Drawing the rest from reference TRBV5-4 and TRBJ1-4, the complete variable domain is ETGVTQSPTHLIKTRGQQVTLRCSSQSGHNTVSWYQQALGQGPQFIFQYYREEENGRGNFPPRFSGLQFPNYSSELNVNALELDDSALYLCASSLKGEAEKLFFGSGTQLSVL.

Note on this clonotype: One end of the junction does not line up with germline, which may come from a read error. The chain recombines TRBV7-9 with TRBJ2-7, with TRBD1 matching 7 bases. Germline CDR1 reads SEHNR; CDR2 reads FQNEAQ (reference sequence). There are 14 residues in the CDR3. The CDR3 nucleotides read TGTGCCGGCAGCGATCCGGGACAGTACTACGAGCAGTACTTC. It translates to CAGSDPGQYYEQYF.

The rearrangement joins TRBV7-2 to TRBJ1-2; 10 nucleotides line up with TRBD1. The CDR3 loop spans 15 amino acids. Germline loops: CDR1 SGHTA, CDR2 FQGNSA. The V gene end was trimmed by 5 bases and the J gene end by 1 base; junction bases not matched to a gene: 4. The CDR3 sequence is CASSKGQGINYGYTF. The CDR3 coding sequence is TGTGCCAGCAGCAAGGGACAGGGGATTAACTATGGCTACACCTTC.

This clonotype was counted once. Germline is not matched at one junction end, which may reflect a read error. The V gene is TRBV4-3, the J gene TRBJ1-2; 7 bases agree with TRBD1. Germline V CDR1 and CDR2: LGHNA, YSLEER. The CDR3 has 16 amino acids. The CDR3 reads CASSQSSTGALYDYTF. The CDR3 region has the DNA TGCGCCAGCAGCCAATCTTCAACAGGGGCCCTTTATGACTACACCTTC.

As to this clonotype: A much more abundant neighbour one base away suggests this may be a read error. The chain employs TRBV6-1 and TRBJ1-2; perhaps TRBD1 as D (5 bases). This CDR3 region has 13 residues. CDR1 and CDR2 from the germline V gene are MNHNS and SASEGT. The CDR3 is CTSSEPGPYGYTF. The CDR3 nucleotides read TGTACCAGCAGTGAACCGGGGCCGTATGGCTACACCTTC.

Comments on this clonotype: It may be a read error: a sequence one base away is much more abundant. V usage is TRBV20-1 and J usage is TRBJ2-7; the D gene is possibly TRBD2 (7 bases). Germline-derived CDR1 and CDR2 are DFQATT and SNEGSKA (reference sequence). V shed 6 bases and J shed 7 bases, with 25 bases lying between them. The CDR3 spans 15 residues. In DNA form, the CDR3 reads TGCAGTGCCCCAAACTGGAGGGGGGGGAACAATGAGCAGTACTTC. Its protein product is CSAPNWRGGNNEQYF.